Each of the 8 T cell receptor beta chains below was sequenced from the same sample in a study of T cell responses to AZD1222 COVID-19 vaccine. Measured with immunoSEQ multiplex PCR; TCRdb has only the in-frame clones, and not every one. The table lists some 100,000 clones, more than 75% of them singletons. The sequencing here drew on peripheral blood, taken on day 0 of AZD1222 vaccination. These receptors were collected from an adult in good health.

This clone occurred a few times. The chain recombines TRBV2 with TRBJ1-2; unclear D gene. Germline V gene sequence: CDR1 SNHLY, CDR2 FYNNEI. Trimming removed 10 bases at V and 4 bases at J, with 16 bases between. The CDR3 totals 13 residues. CDR3 residues: CAKSPRILYGYTF. The CDR3 DNA follows: TGTGCCAAAAGCCCCCGAATCCTCTATGGCTACACCTTC.

This rearrangement joins TRBV10-1 to TRBJ2-7; 9 bases align to TRBD1. From germline, CDR1 is WNHNN and CDR2 SYGVQD (reference sequence). CDR3 size: 14 residues. Trimming took 9 bases from V and 2 from J; bases not matched to a gene: 8. Here the CDR3 reads CARTTGQGAYEQYF. Written as DNA, the CDR3 is TGCGCCAGAACGACGGGACAGGGAGCCTACGAGCAGTACTTC.

This clone was seen more than once but under ten times. The CDR3 coding sequence is TGTGCCAGCAGTTACTCCCTAAGGGGATCTGGGGCCAACGTCCTGACTTTC. This encodes CASSYSLRGSGANVLTF. The chain uses TRBV6-2 or TRBV6-3 and TRBJ2-6; D might be TRBD1 (5 bases). This CDR3 is built from 17 residues. CDR1 is MNHEY, CDR2 SVGEGT, per germline. The germline V and J ends were trimmed by 0 bases and 1 base, with 10 bases remaining between them.

J is TRBJ2-7 and V is TRBV2, with D maybe TRBD2 (7 bases). Trimming took off 11 bases at V and 0 bases at J, with 14 bases between the two ends. From germline, CDR1 is SNHLY and CDR2 FYNNEI. There are 13 residues in the CDR3. CDR3 amino acids: CAGRGTNSYEQYF. For the CDR3, the DNA is TGTGCCGGAAGGGGGACTAACTCCTACGAGCAGTACTTC.

The CDR3 loop reads CASSQPGQGALLSGYTF. The CDR3 nucleotides read TGCGCCAGCAGCCAACCGGGACAGGGGGCGCTTCTCTCCGGCTACACCTTC. The chain couples TRBV4-1 to TRBJ1-2; 12 bases agree with TRBD1. V lost 2 bases and J lost 8; bases outside the gene matches: 12. Germline V gene lookup returns CDR1 MGHRA and CDR2 YSYEKL. The CDR3 is 17 amino acids.

This chain uses TRBV11-3 with TRBJ2-2; no clear D gene. CDR1 and CDR2 (germline): SGHNT, YENEEA. Trimming left V 1 base short and J 4 bases short, with 10 bases between. The CDR3 is made up of 15 amino acids. The CDR3 nucleotides read TGTGCCAGCAGCTTAGCTTCAGACCGCACCGGGGAGCTGTTTTTT. This gives the protein CASSLASDRTGELFF.

This clone came up once. The rearrangement uses TRBV18 and TRBJ1-6; 8 nucleotides match TRBD1. This CDR3 region has 14 residues. The germline V gene has CDR1 KGHSH and CDR2 LQKENI. After removal of 4 bases from V and 9 bases from J, the junction contained 5 bases not matched to a gene. CDR3 amino acids: CASSQDRVVSPLHF. CDR3 coding DNA: TGTGCCAGCTCACAGGACAGGGTGGTTTCACCCCTCCACTTT.

V and J are TRBV11-3 and TRBJ2-7, with a possible D match to TRBD1 (6 bases). This CDR3 is built from 15 residues. The V gene's germline CDR1 is SGHNT and CDR2 YENEEA. With 6 bases removed from V and 9 bases from J, the gap between germline ends came to 24 bases. CDR3 nucleotides: TGTGCCAGCAGTCCACAGGGACCCCGGCTACCGGGGCAGTACTTC. As protein: CASSPQGPRLPGQYF.